These T cell receptor beta chains were read from a single sample in a study of blood T cell repertoires in COVID-19. Libraries were prepared by immunoSEQ multiplex PCR; TCRdb keeps only in-frame clonotypes and omits some of them. The sample lists approximately 230,000 clones, just under 85% occurring once. Source material: peripheral blood. The receptors were gathered from a man older than 75 with acute or convalescent COVID-19. Both conserved end residues are part of each CDR3. D genes are given only for firm matches. Clone size is shown for a subset of rows, as once, few, many or a class of expanded clone.

j_call | clone_size | v_call | d_call | cdr3_nt | cdr3_aa
TRBJ1-6 | NA | TRBV5-1 | TRBD1 | TGCGCCAGCAGCTTGGACAGGGGTGGCAATTCACCCCTCCACTTT | CASSLDRGGNSPLHF
TRBJ2-3 | NA | TRBV4-2 | NA | TGTGCCAGCAGCATCCGGGACTTAGCAAAGGGAGATACGCAGTATTTT | CASSIRDLAKGDTQYF
TRBJ2-2 | NA | TRBV5-1 | NA | TGCGCCAGCAGCTTGAGGAGCATCAACACCGGGGAGCTGTTTTTT | CASSLRSINTGELFF
TRBJ1-3 | few | TRBV19 | TRBD1 | TGTGCCAGTACCCCCCTCGCCGGGACAGGCATTGGAAACACCATATATTTT | CASTPLAGTGIGNTIYF
TRBJ2-6 | once | TRBV7-3 | NA | TGTGCCAGCAGCTTAAGGGGAGGAACTGGGGCCAACGTCCTGACTTTC | CASSLRGGTGANVLTF
TRBJ2-5 | NA | TRBV19 | NA | TGTGCCAGTAGGCGGGACGGCCAAGAGACCCAGTACTTC | CASRRDGQETQYF
TRBJ2-2 | NA | TRBV6-5 | NA | TGTGCCAGCAGTTTAGGGGGAAGGACCGGGGAGCTGTTTTTT | CASSLGGRTGELFF
TRBJ1-5 | NA | TRBV2 | TRBD1 | TGTGCCAGCTTAAGACAGGGCGGCAATCAGCCCCAGCATTTT | CASLRQGGNQPQHF
TRBJ2-1 | NA | TRBV5-4 | NA | TGTGCCAGCAGCTTTTTTACGCGGGGCAATGAGCAGTTCTTC | CASSFFTRGNEQFF
TRBJ2-2 | once | TRBV2 | NA | TGTGCCAGCTCCCTCGGGAACACCGGGGAGCTGTTTTTT | CASSLGNTGELFF
TRBJ2-5 | NA | TRBV5-6 | TRBD1 | TGTGCCAGCAGCTTTGACAGGGGGCGGGAGACCCAGTACTTC | CASSFDRGRETQYF
TRBJ2-7 | few | TRBV3-1/TRBV3-2 | NA | TGTGCCAGCAGCCAAGGCAGACACTACGAGCAGTACTTC | CASSQGRHYEQYF
TRBJ2-7 | NA | TRBV27 | TRBD1 | TGTGCCAGCAGATCAAGCTGGGACAGGGCGTCCGGGGAGCAGTACTTC | CASRSSWDRASGEQYF
TRBJ2-2 | NA | TRBV18 | NA | TGTGCCAGCTCACCACTAAATGTCCCGGGAGGGGAGCTGTTTTTT | CASSPLNVPGGELFF
TRBJ1-2 | NA | TRBV28 | NA | TGTGCCAGCAGTTTAGACTATAACTATGGCTACACCTTC | CASSLDYNYGYTF
TRBJ1-1 | NA | TRBV19 | TRBD1 | TGTGCCAGTAGTAAGGGACAGGCTGAAGCTTTCTTT | CASSKGQAEAFF
TRBJ1-3 | NA | TRBV5-1 | NA | TGCGCCAGCAGCTTGATGGGACTGAGCTCTGGAAACACCATATATTTT | CASSLMGLSSGNTIYF
TRBJ2-4 | NA | TRBV28 | NA | TGTGCCAGCAGTGGGGGGTCTGTAGCCAAAAACATTCAGTACTTC | CASSGGSVAKNIQYF
TRBJ2-7 | few | TRBV5-1 | TRBD1 | TGCGCCAGCAGCTTGACAGGGGGCTACGAGCAGTACTTC | CASSLTGGYEQYF
TRBJ1-1 | NA | TRBV28 | NA | TGTGCCAGCAGTTTCTCGGTGCCGAACACTGAAGCTTTCTTT | CASSFSVPNTEAFF
TRBJ2-2 | NA | TRBV6-5 | TRBD1 | TGTGCCCTACAGGGGGCTGGTGTGACCGGGGAGCTGTTTTTT | CALQGAGVTGELFF
TRBJ2-3 | NA | TRBV27 | TRBD2 | TGTGCCAGCAACAAGCGGGGACTGGGCACAGATACGCAGTATTTT | CASNKRGLGTDTQYF
TRBJ2-1 | NA | TRBV5-3 | NA | TGTGCCAGAAGCTCGCCCGGAGGGCTAGCGATGAGTGAGCAGTTCTTC | CARSSPGGLAMSEQFF
TRBJ1-1 | few | TRBV5-1 | TRBD1 | TGCGCCAGCAGCCCAAACTGGGGAACAGGGGGGGTGAACACTGAAGCTTTCTTT | CASSPNWGTGGVNTEAFF
TRBJ2-7 | NA | TRBV2 | NA | TGTGCCAGCAGGGGCTGGGCCCACGAGCAGTACTTC | CASRGWAHEQYF
TRBJ2-7 | NA | TRBV28 | TRBD1 | TGTGCCAGCAGTTTTTTAGGGACAGAGTACGAGCAGTACTTC | CASSFLGTEYEQYF
TRBJ1-1 | NA | TRBV30 | TRBD1 | TGTGCCTGGAGGGGACAGGGGATTAGCAACACTGAAGCTTTCTTT | CAWRGQGISNTEAFF
TRBJ1-2 | NA | TRBV12-3/TRBV12-4 | TRBD1 | TGTGCCAGCAGTTTAGCGAGGGGGCCTGGCTACACCTTC | CASSLARGPGYTF
TRBJ1-6 | NA | TRBV23-1 | NA | TGCGCCAGCAGTCAATCTGAAGGGTCAGGGTCACCCCTCCACTTT | CASSQSEGSGSPLHF
TRBJ1-1 | NA | TRBV18 | NA | TGTGCCAGCTCACCGACAGAAAGGAACACTGAAGCTTTCTTT | CASSPTERNTEAFF
TRBJ1-1 | NA | TRBV3-1/TRBV3-2 | TRBD1 | TGTGCCAGCAGCCGGGGGACAGGGGGGATTTTTGGGACTGAAGCTTTCTTT | CASSRGTGGIFGTEAFF
TRBJ2-2 | NA | TRBV3-1/TRBV3-2 | TRBD1 | TGTGCCAGCAGCCCGCAATTCCAGGGGGCCAGCACCGGGGAGCTGTTTTTT | CASSPQFQGASTGELFF
TRBJ1-6 | NA | TRBV11-2 | NA | TGTGCCAGCAGCTTAGGTGTAGGGCAGGGAAATTCACCCCTCCACTTT | CASSLGVGQGNSPLHF
TRBJ1-2 | NA | TRBV15 | NA | TGTGCCACCAGCAGAGAGGGCGGGGGAGGGAACTATGGCTACACCTTC | CATSREGGGGNYGYTF
TRBJ1-2 | NA | TRBV10-2 | NA | TGCGCCAGCAGTGAGGAGGACACTATTAACTATGGCTACACCTTC | CASSEEDTINYGYTF
TRBJ1-1 | few | TRBV18 | NA | TGTGCCAGCTCACCACTTCGCGTAGGGGAAACTGAAGCTTTCTTT | CASSPLRVGETEAFF
TRBJ2-5 | once | TRBV5-1 | TRBD2 | TGCGCCAGCGGATGGACTAGCGGGAGCCAAGAGACCCAGTACTTC | CASGWTSGSQETQYF
TRBJ2-3 | NA | TRBV20-1 | NA | TGCAGTGCTAGAGTAGGGAGCCTATCGTATTTT | CSARVGSLSYF
TRBJ2-7 | NA | TRBV5-1 | TRBD1 | TGCGCCAGCAGCCCGCTGGGTGGGACAGGGAGGTACGAGCAGTACTTC | CASSPLGGTGRYEQYF
TRBJ1-2 | NA | TRBV6-5 | TRBD1 | TGTGCCAGCAGTCCACACAAGGACAGGGAGGATGGCTACACCTTC | CASSPHKDREDGYTF